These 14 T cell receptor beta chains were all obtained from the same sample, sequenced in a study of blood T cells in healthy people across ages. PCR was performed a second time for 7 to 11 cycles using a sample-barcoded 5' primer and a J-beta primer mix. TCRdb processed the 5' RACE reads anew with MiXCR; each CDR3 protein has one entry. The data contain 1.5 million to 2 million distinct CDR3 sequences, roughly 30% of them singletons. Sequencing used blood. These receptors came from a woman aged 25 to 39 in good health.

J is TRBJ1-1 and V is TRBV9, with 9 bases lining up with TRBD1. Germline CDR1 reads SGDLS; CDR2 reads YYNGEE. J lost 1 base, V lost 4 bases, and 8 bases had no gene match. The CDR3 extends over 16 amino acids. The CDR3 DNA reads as TGTGCCAGCAGCTCCAGGACAGGGGCGTCGAACACTGAAGCTTTCTTT. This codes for CASSSRTGASNTEAFF.

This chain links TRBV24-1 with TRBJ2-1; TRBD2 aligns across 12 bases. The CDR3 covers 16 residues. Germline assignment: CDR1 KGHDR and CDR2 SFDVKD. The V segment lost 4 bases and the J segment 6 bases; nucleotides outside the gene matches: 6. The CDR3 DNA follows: TGTGCCACCAGTGACCCGACTAGCGGGAGCTTCAATGAGCAGTTCTTC. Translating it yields CATSDPTSGSFNEQFF.

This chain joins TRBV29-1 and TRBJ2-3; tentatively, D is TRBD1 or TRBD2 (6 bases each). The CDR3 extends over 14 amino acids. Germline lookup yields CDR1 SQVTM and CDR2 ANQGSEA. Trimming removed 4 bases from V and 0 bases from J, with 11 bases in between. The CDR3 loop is CSVGGAPSTDTQYF. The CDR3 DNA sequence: TGCAGCGTTGGGGGGGCCCCTAGCACAGATACGCAGTATTTT.

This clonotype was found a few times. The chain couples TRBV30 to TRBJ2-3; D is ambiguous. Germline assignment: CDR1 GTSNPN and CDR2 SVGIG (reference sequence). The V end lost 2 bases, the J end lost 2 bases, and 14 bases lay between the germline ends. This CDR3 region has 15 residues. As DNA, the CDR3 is TGTGCCTGGAGTCCGACCCCCGGCTTCACAGATACGCAGTATTTT. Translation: CAWSPTPGFTDTQYF. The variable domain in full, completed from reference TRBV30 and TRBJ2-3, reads SQTIHQWPATLVQPVGSPLSLECTVEGTSNPNLYWYRQAAGRGLQLLFYSVGIGQISSEVPQNLSASRPQDRQFILSSKKLLLSDSGFYLCAWSPTPGFTDTQYFGPGTRLTVL.

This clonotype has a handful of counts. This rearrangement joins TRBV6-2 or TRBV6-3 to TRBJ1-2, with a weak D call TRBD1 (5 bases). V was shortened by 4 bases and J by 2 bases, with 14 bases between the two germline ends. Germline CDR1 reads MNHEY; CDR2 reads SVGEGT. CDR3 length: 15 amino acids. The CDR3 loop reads CASSSSREGNYGYTF. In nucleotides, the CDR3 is TGTGCCAGCAGTTCTTCCAGGGAGGGAAACTATGGCTACACCTTC.

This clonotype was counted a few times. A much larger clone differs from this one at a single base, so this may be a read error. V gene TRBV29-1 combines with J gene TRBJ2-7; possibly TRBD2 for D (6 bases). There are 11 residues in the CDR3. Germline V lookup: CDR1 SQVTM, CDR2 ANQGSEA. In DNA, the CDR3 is TGCAACGGCGGGACCGAGGGCGAGCAGTACTTC. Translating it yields CNGGTEGEQYF.

Here the CDR3 DNA reads TGCAGTGCTAGAAACCGGATTAGCAATCAGCCCCAGCATTTT. As protein: CSARNRISNQPQHF. The gene calls are TRBV20-1 and TRBJ1-5; D is unclear. Trimming removed 2 bases from V and 0 bases from J, with 8 bases in between. CDR3 length: 14 residues. Germline CDR1 DFQATT, CDR2 SNEGSKA (reference sequence).

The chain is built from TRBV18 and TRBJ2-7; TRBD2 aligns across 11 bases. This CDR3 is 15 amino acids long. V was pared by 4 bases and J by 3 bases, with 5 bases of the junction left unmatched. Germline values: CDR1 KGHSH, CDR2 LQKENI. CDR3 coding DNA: TGTGCCAGCTCACAGGGACTAGCGGCGGTCTACGAGCAGTACTTC. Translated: CASSQGLAAVYEQYF. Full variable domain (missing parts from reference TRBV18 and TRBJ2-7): NAGVMQNPRHLVRRRGQEARLRCSPMKGHSHVYWYRQLPEEGLKFMVYLQKENIIDESGMPKERFSAEFPKEGPSILRIQQVVRGDSAAYFCASSQGLAAVYEQYFGPGTRLTVT.

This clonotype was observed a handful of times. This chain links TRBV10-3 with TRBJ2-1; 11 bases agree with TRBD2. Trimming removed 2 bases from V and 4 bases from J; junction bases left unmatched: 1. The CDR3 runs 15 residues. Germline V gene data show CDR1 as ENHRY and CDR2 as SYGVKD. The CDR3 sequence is CAISERLAGYNEQFF. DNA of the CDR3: TGTGCCATCAGTGAGAGACTAGCGGGGTACAATGAGCAGTTCTTC.

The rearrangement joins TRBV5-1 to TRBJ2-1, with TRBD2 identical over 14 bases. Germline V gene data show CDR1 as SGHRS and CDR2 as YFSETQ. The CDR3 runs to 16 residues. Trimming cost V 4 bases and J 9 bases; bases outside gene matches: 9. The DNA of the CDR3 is TGCGCCAGCAGCCAGGGACTAGCGGGAGTAGTCCGTGAGCAGTTCTTC. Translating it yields CASSQGLAGVVREQFF.

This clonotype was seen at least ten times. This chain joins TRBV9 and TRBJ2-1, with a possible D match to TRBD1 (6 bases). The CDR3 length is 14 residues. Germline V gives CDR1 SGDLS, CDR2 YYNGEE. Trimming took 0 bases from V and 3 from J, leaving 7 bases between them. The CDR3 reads CASSVGDNYNEQFF. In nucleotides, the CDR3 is TGTGCCAGCAGCGTAGGGGACAACTACAATGAGCAGTTCTTC.

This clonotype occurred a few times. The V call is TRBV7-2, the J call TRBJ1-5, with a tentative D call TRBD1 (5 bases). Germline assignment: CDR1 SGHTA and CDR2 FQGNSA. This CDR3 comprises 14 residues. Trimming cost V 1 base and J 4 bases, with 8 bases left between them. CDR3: CASSLGGINQPQHF. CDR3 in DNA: TGTGCCAGCAGCTTAGGGGGGATAAATCAGCCCCAGCATTTT. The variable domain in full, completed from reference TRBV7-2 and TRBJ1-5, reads GAGVSQSPSNKVTEKGKDVELRCDPISGHTALYWYRQSLGQGLEFLIYFQGNSAPDKSGLPSDRFSAERTGGSVSTLTIQRTQQEDSAVYLCASSLGGINQPQHFGDGTRLSIL.

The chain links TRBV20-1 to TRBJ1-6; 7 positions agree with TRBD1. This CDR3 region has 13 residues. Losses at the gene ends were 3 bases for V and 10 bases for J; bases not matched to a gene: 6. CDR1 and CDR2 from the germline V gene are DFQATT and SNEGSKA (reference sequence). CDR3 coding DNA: TGCAGTGCTAGCGAGGGGGCATGGTCACCCCTCCACTTT. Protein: CSASEGAWSPLHF.

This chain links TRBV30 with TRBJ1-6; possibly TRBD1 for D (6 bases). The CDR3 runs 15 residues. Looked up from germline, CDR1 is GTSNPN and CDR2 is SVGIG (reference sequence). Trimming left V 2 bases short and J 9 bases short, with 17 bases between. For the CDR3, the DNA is TGTGCCTGGAGTAAGGGACACCAGTCCAGTTCACCCCTCCACTTT. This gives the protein CAWSKGHQSSSPLHF.